The sequence of this T cell receptor beta chain was determined in a study of shared clonotypes between healthy human individuals. Study-wide results and caveats: All-four-donor shared clonotypes had higher generation probabilities than non-shared clonotypes did.

The authors divided CD4+ cells into CD45RA+ naive and CD45RA-negative memory subsets. With respect to this clone: Its specificity is unknown.

Assay used: immunoSEQ multiplex PCR; TCRdb lists only in-frame clones, some missing. The data contain 950,000 to 1,300,000 clones, more than 60% of them seen just once; the ten biggest clones take up approximately 1.5%. The V end lost 0 bases, the J end lost 7 bases, and 13 bases lay between the germline ends. From germline, CDR1 is SGHRS and CDR2 YFSETQ. The CDR3 extends over 14 amino acids. This rearrangement joins TRBV5-1 to TRBJ1-2; D is unclear. The sequence was collected from a man between 18 and 29 years old in good health. The source material was memory CD4+ T cells sorted from blood. Subset meaning: CD45RA-negative fraction. The CDR3 is CASSLEQSKGGYTF. CDR3 nucleotide sequence: TGCGCCAGCAGCTTGGAACAGTCCAAGGGTGGCTACACCTTC.